The clone carrying this T cell receptor beta chain was detected a few times. These data are taken from a study of glioma-infiltrating T cells after dendritic cell vaccination. Study background: Autologous tumor lysate-pulsed dendritic cell vaccination was given between 2003 and 2012.

The CDR3 consists of 16 residues. The V segment lost 0 bases and the J segment 3 bases; nucleotides outside the gene matches: 8. Germline lookup yields CDR1 SEHNR and CDR2 FQNEAQ (reference sequence). The PCR used 60 V beta and 13 J beta primers. Assay used: immunoSEQ multiplex PCR; TCRdb lists only in-frame clones, some missing. This table holds roughly 100,000 clones, roughly 80% found once. The sequence was collected from a human donor with glioblastoma. V is TRBV7-9 and J is TRBJ2-7; 7 positions match TRBD2. This specimen consisted of blood, obtained before dendritic cell vaccination. The CDR3 sequence is CASSLAQGGIGYEQYF. In DNA form, the CDR3 reads TGTGCCAGCAGCTTAGCGCAGGGAGGGATTGGCTACGAGCAGTACTTC.